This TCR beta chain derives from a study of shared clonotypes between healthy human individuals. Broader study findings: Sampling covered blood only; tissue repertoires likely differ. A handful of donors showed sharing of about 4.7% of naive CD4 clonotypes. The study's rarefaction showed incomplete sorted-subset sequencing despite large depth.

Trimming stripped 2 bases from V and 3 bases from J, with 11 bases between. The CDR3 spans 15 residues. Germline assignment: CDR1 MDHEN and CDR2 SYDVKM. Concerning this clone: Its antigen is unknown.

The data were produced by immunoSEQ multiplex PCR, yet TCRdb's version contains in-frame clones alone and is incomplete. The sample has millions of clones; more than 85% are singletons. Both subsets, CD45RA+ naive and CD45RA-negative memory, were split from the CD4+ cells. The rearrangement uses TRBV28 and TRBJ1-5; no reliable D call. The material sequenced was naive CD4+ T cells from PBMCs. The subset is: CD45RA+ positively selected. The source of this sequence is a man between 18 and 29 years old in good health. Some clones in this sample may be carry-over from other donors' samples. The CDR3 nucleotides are TGTGCCAGCAGTTTAGGTCCAGGCTCCAATCAGCCCCAGCATTTT. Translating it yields CASSLGPGSNQPQHF. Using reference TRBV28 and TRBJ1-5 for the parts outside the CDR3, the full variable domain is DVKVTQSSRYLVKRTGEKVFLECVQDMDHENMFWYRQDPGLGLRLIYFSYDVKMKEKGDIPEGYSVSREKKERFSLILESASTNQTSMYLCASSLGPGSNQPQHFGDGTRLSIL.